A single sample is the source of the 23 T cell receptor beta chains below, sequenced in a study of T cell repertoires in cytomegalovirus infection. These receptors' targets are unknown. TCRdb re-derived calls from the reads in MiXCR, one entry per CDR3 protein. The sample includes about a million distinct CDR3 sequences, around 30% of them seen just once. Sequences were derived from cultured CD8+ T cells from PBMCs, sampled from culture after CMV antigen stimulation. Receptors originate from a human donor in good health (CMV status not recorded). Some clones in this sample may be carry-over from other donors' samples.

The sample holds many counts of this clonotype. This sequence joins TRBV7-9 and TRBJ2-1; TRBD2 matches 10 bases. Trimming cost V 9 bases and J 0 bases; bases outside gene matches: 2. The germline CDR1 and CDR2 sequences are SEHNR and FQNEAQ (reference sequence). The CDR3 totals 14 residues. In DNA form, the CDR3 reads TGTGCCAGGGCTAGCGGGAGCTCCTACAATGAGCAGTTCTTC. It specifies CARASGSSYNEQFF.

The V and J genes are TRBV6-5 and TRBJ1-5; D call uncertain. The CDR3 extends over 15 amino acids. V lost 3 bases, J lost 2 bases, and 11 bases lay in between. Germline CDR1 MNHEY, CDR2 SVGAGI. Here the CDR3 DNA reads TGTGCCAGCAGTTATCGAGGAATAGGCAATCAGCCCCAGCATTTT. Translation: CASSYRGIGNQPQHF.

The CDR3 reads CASSLGQITYQETQYF. The DNA of the CDR3 is TGTGCCAGCAGTTTAGGCCAAATAACGTACCAAGAGACCCAGTACTTC. The chain joins TRBV27 to TRBJ2-5; unclear D gene. Germline V gives CDR1 MNHEY, CDR2 SMNVEV (reference sequence). CDR3 size: 16 residues. The germline V and J ends were trimmed by 2 bases and 0 bases, with 13 bases remaining between them.

With respect to this clonotype: The junction departs from germline at one end; a sequencing error may be responsible. The chain is built from TRBV6-5 and TRBJ1-1; no clear D gene. Germline CDR1 and CDR2: MNHEY and SVGAGI. The CDR3 sequence is 14 residues long. The CDR3 protein is CAGSYSMVVDEAFF. The CDR3 DNA sequence: TGTGCCGGCAGTTACTCGATGGTGGTGGATGAAGCTTTCTTT.

The V gene is TRBV15, the J gene TRBJ2-7; D is unclear. Germline V CDR1 and CDR2: LNHNV, YYDKDF (reference sequence). The CDR3 contains 13 residues. Trimming took 0 bases from V and 7 from J, leaving 10 bases between them. The CDR3 DNA reads as TGTGCCACCAGCAGAGAGGCAGGCCCAGAGCAGTACTTC. It translates to CATSREAGPEQYF.

The V gene is TRBV7-2, the J gene TRBJ1-6; D unclear. The germline V gene encodes CDR1 SGHTA and CDR2 FQGNSA. V shed 7 bases and J shed 0 bases, with 13 bases lying between them. The CDR3 is made up of 16 amino acids. The CDR3 DNA reads TGTGCCAGCACCTTGAGGGCCGGCTCCTATAATTCACCCCTCCACTTT. Translation: CASTLRAGSYNSPLHF.

This rearrangement joins TRBV5-1 to TRBJ2-7, with 8 bases aligning to TRBD1. V shed 3 bases and J 6 bases; nucleotides not matched to a gene: 5. The germline CDR1 and CDR2 sequences are SGHRS and YFSETQ. The CDR3 length is 13 residues. CDR3 protein: CASSYDRGSEQYV. The CDR3 region has the DNA TGCGCCAGCAGCTACGACAGGGGTAGCGAGCAGTACGTC.

This clonotype was seen more than once but under ten times. The chain couples TRBV27 to TRBJ1-1, with 9 positions matching TRBD1. Trimming removed 1 base from V and 4 bases from J; junction bases left unmatched: 4. The V gene's germline CDR1 is MNHEY and CDR2 SMNVEV (reference sequence). The length of the CDR3 is 15 residues. In DNA, the CDR3 is TGTGCCAGCAGTTTATACGGGACAGGGCCCACTGAAGCTTTCTTT. Translation: CASSLYGTGPTEAFF.

The chain joins TRBV20-1 to TRBJ2-3, with D possibly being TRBD1 or TRBD2 (5 bases each). There are 15 residues in the CDR3. The ends were cut back, 3 bases at V and 2 bases at J, with 15 bases in the middle. CDR1 is DFQATT and CDR2 is SNEGSKA in the germline V gene (reference sequence). Here the CDR3 DNA reads TGCAGTGCTAGGGGACCATTCCTAGTCACAGATACGCAGTATTTT. It encodes CSARGPFLVTDTQYF.

The rearrangement joins TRBV27 to TRBJ2-1; D is perhaps TRBD2 (5 bases). Per germline, CDR1 MNHEY and CDR2 SMNVEV (reference sequence). The CDR3 is 14 amino acids. V lost 3 bases, J lost 3 bases, and 9 bases lay in between. The chain's CDR3 is CASSFGVDYNEQFF. Written as DNA, the CDR3 is TGTGCCAGCAGTTTCGGGGTGGACTACAATGAGCAGTTCTTC.

The chain is built from TRBV5-6 and TRBJ1-3; TRBD1 is a possible D gene (5 bases). V shed 2 bases and J shed 3 bases, with 18 bases lying between them. In germline, CDR1 is SGHDT, CDR2 YYEEEE. This CDR3 spans 17 amino acids. CDR3 sequence reads: CASSFSKTGPLGNTIYF. CDR3 nucleotides: TGTGCCAGCAGCTTCAGTAAGACGGGACCTCTTGGAAACACCATATATTTT.

There are many counts of this clonotype. The chain combines TRBV27 with TRBJ1-1; no reliable D call. Trimming cost V 6 bases and J 1 base, with 9 bases left between them. The length of the CDR3 is 13 residues. Germline V gene sequence: CDR1 MNHEY, CDR2 SMNVEV (reference sequence). The CDR3 is CASSFSGNTEAFF. DNA of the CDR3: TGTGCCAGCAGCTTTAGTGGGAACACTGAAGCTTTCTTT.

Comments on this clonotype: An end of the junction differs from the germline gene, which may be a read error. V usage is TRBV4-3 and J usage is TRBJ2-3, with TRBD2 matching 7 bases. Germline V lookup: CDR1 LGHNA, CDR2 YSLEER. The CDR3 sequence is 16 residues long. The CDR3 region has the DNA TGCGCCAGCAGCCATCGGGCGGGAGAGGGCACAGATGCGCAGTATTTT. Its translation: CASSHRAGEGTDAQYF.

This clonotype was counted a few times. This chain uses TRBV7-9 with TRBJ1-4; tentatively, D is TRBD1 (6 bases). Germline CDR1 is SEHNR and CDR2 is FQNEAQ (reference sequence). The V end lost 2 bases, the J end lost 7 bases, and 14 bases lay between the germline ends. The CDR3 sequence is 15 residues long. The CDR3 DNA reads as TGTGCCAGCAGCTTATCTACCAGGGGAGGTGAAAAACTGTTTTTT. Protein sequence: CASSLSTRGGEKLFF.

This clonotype was seen more than once but under ten times. This chain uses TRBV7-9 with TRBJ2-3, with 8 positions matching TRBD1. V was clipped by 5 bases and J by 1 base; unmatched bases: 8. This CDR3 is built from 16 residues. Germline V gene lookup returns CDR1 SEHNR and CDR2 FQNEAQ (reference sequence). The DNA of the CDR3 is TGTGCCAGCAGCGTATCGACAGGGGTCGGCACAGATACGCAGTATTTT. This gives the protein CASSVSTGVGTDTQYF.

This clonotype was picked up a small number of times. The V call is TRBV19, the J call TRBJ2-2; D is perhaps TRBD1 (6 bases). CDR3 size: 17 residues. Trimming took off 3 bases at V and 7 bases at J, with 21 bases between the two ends. Germline V gene lookup returns CDR1 LNHDA and CDR2 SQIVND (reference sequence). CDR3 in DNA: TGTGCCAGTAGTATGTCTTCCGGGACACTCGTCATCGGGGAGCTGTTTTTT. This translates into CASSMSSGTLVIGELFF.

The CDR3 spells CASSPYDEGADGYTF. Here the CDR3 DNA reads TGTGCCAGCAGTCCCTACGACGAGGGGGCAGATGGCTACACCTTC. The rearrangement links TRBV27 to TRBJ1-2, with TRBD1 matching 7 bases. CDR3 length equals 15 residues. The V gene end was trimmed by 5 bases and the J gene end by 6 bases; junction bases not matched to a gene: 12. CDR1 and CDR2 (germline): MNHEY, SMNVEV (reference sequence).

In its sample, this clonotype was seen a few times. V usage is TRBV19 and J usage is TRBJ1-3; 7 bases are shared with TRBD1. Losses at the gene ends were 5 bases for V and 2 bases for J; bases not matched to a gene: 18. The CDR3 totals 19 residues. Germline V gives CDR1 LNHDA, CDR2 SQIVND (reference sequence). CDR3 sequence: CASSFYSGTETTAGNTIYF. In nucleotides, the CDR3 is TGTGCCAGTAGTTTCTACTCCGGGACAGAGACAACAGCTGGAAACACCATATATTTT. The full variable domain, rest sourced from reference TRBV19 and TRBJ1-3, is DGGITQSPKYLFRKEGQNVTLSCEQNLNHDAMYWYRQDPGQGLRLIYYSQIVNDFQKGDIAEGYSVSREKKESFPLTVTSAQKNPTAFYLCASSFYSGTETTAGNTIYFGEGSWLTVV.

Of note for this clonotype: Relative to the germline gene, one junction end is altered; a read error may explain this. The V and J genes are TRBV7-6 and TRBJ1-1; TRBD1 matches 7 bases. CDR1 and CDR2 from the germline V gene are SGHVS and FNYEAQ. The CDR3 is made up of 15 amino acids. The CDR3: CVSSLEDRANTEAFF. CDR3 DNA sequence: TGTGTCAGCAGCTTAGAAGACAGGGCGAACACTGAAGCTTTCTTT.

In regard to this clonotype: A much more abundant neighbour one base away suggests this may be a read error. The chain has TRBV18 and TRBJ1-1; TRBD1 matches 8 bases. Germline CDR1 is KGHSH and CDR2 is LQKENI. This CDR3 is built from 17 residues. CDR3 amino acids: CVSSPPSGTGRGTEAFF. The DNA for the CDR3 is TGTGTCAGCTCACCACCTTCTGGGACAGGTCGGGGCACTGAAGCTTTCTTT.

This rearrangement joins TRBV7-3 to TRBJ2-1; 7 bases line up with TRBD2. CDR3 length: 15 amino acids. The germline CDR1 and CDR2 sequences are SGHTA and FQGTGA. Trimming at V came to 0 bases and at J to 7 bases, leaving 6 bases not matched to a gene. The CDR3 spells CASSLTGSRGNEQFF. The CDR3 DNA sequence: TGTGCCAGCAGCTTAACCGGCTCGCGGGGGAATGAGCAGTTCTTC.

The rearrangement links TRBV6-5 to TRBJ2-2; the D is unclear. Trimming took 0 bases from V and 2 from J, leaving 10 bases between them. The CDR3 has 16 residues. The germline gives CDR1 MNHEY, CDR2 SVGAGI. CDR3 coding DNA: TGTGCCAGCAGTTACTCGAGTCCGTACAACACCGGGGAGCTGTTTTTT. Its protein product is CASSYSSPYNTGELFF.

The table lists this clonotype with a few counts. The chain uses TRBV27 and TRBJ1-2; D gene ambiguous. Deletions cut 6 bases from V and 4 bases from J, with 15 bases between. Germline loops: CDR1 MNHEY, CDR2 SMNVEV (reference sequence). The CDR3 is 14 residues long. The CDR3 DNA reads TGTGCCAGCAGCTCCCGGGTCGCCTTCTATGGCTACACCTTC. Its protein product is CASSSRVAFYGYTF.